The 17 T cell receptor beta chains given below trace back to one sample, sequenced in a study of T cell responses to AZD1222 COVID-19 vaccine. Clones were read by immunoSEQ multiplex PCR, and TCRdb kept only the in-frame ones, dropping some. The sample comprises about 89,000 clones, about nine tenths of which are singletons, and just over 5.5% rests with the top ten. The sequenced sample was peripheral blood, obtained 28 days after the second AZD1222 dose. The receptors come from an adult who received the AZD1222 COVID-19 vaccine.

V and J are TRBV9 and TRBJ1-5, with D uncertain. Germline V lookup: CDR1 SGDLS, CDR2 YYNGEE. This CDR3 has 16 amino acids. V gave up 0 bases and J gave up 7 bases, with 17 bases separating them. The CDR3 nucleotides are TGTGCCAGCAGCGTAGGCCAGACCCCCAAGGGCCAGCCCCAGCATTTT. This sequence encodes CASSVGQTPKGQPQHF.

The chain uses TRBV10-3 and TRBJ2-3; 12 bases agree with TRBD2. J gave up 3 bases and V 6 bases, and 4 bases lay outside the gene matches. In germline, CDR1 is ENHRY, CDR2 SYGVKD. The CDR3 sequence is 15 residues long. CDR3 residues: CAISLAGGGTDTQYF. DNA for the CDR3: TGTGCCATCAGCCTAGCGGGGGGGGGAACAGATACGCAGTATTTT.

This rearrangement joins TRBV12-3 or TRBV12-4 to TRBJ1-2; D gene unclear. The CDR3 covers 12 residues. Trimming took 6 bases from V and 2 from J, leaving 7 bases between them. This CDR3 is CASSSRNYGYTF. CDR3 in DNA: TGTGCCAGCAGCAGTAGAAACTATGGCTACACCTTC.

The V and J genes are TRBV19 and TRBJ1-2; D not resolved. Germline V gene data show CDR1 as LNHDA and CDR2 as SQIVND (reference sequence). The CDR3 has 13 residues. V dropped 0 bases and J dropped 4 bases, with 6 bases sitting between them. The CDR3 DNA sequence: TGTGCCAGTAGTATAGACCTCCGCTATGGCTACACCTTC. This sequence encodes CASSIDLRYGYTF.

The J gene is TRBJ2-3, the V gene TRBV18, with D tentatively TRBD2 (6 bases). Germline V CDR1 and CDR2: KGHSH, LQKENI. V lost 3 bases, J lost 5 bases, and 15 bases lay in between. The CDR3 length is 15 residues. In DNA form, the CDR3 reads TGTGCCAGCTCACCCCGTTTAGCGGTAGAAGATACGCAGTATTTT. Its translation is CASSPRLAVEDTQYF.

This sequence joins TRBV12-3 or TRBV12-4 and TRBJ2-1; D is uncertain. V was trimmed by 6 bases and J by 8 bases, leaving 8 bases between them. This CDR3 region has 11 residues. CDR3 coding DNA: TGTGCCAGCAGGCTAGTAGATGAGCAGTTCTTC. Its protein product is CASRLVDEQFF.

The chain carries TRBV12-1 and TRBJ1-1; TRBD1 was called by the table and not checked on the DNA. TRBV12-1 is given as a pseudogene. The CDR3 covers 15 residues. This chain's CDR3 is CASSFGDRLDTEAFF. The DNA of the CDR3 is TGTGCCAGCAGCTTTGGGGACAGACTTGACACTGAAGCTTTCTTT.

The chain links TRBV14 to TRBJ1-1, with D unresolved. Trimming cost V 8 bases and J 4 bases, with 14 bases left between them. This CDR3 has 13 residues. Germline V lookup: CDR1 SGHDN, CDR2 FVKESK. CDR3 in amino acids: CASHLESSTEAFF. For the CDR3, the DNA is TGTGCCAGCCATCTCGAGAGTAGCACTGAAGCTTTCTTT. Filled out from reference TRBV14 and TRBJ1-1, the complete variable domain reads EAGVTQFPSHSVIEKGQTVTLRCDPISGHDNLYWYRRVMGKEIKFLLHFVKESKQDESGMPNNRFLAERTGGTYSTLKVQPAELEDSGVYFCASHLESSTEAFFGQGTRLTVV.

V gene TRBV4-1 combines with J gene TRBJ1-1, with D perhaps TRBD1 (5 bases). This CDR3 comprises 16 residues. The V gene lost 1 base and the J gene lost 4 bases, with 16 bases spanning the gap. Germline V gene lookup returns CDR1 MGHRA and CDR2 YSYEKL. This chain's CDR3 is CASSQGRGAVSTEAFF. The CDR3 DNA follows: TGCGCCAGCAGCCAAGGCCGCGGGGCGGTCAGCACTGAAGCTTTCTTT.

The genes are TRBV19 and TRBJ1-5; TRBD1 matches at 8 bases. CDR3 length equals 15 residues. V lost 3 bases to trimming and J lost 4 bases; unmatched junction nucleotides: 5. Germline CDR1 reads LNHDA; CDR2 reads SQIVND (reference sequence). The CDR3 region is CASSMGDRLNQPQHF. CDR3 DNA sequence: TGTGCCAGTAGTATGGGGGACAGGTTAAATCAGCCCCAGCATTTT. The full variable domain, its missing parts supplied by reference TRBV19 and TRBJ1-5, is DGGITQSPKYLFRKEGQNVTLSCEQNLNHDAMYWYRQDPGQGLRLIYYSQIVNDFQKGDIAEGYSVSREKKESFPLTVTSAQKNPTAFYLCASSMGDRLNQPQHFGDGTRLSIL.

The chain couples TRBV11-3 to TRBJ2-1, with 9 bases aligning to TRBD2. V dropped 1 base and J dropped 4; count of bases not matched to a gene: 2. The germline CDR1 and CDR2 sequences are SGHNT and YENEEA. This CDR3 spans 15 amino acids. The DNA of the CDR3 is TGTGCCAGCAGCTTAGGGCGGGGGGGATACAATGAGCAGTTCTTC. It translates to CASSLGRGGYNEQFF. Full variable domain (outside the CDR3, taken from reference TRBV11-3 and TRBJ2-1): EAGVVQSPRYKIIEKKQPVAFWCNPISGHNTLYWYLQNLGQGPELLIRYENEEAVDDSQLPKDRFSAERLKGVDSTLKIQPAELGDSAVYLCASSLGRGGYNEQFFGPGTRLTVL.

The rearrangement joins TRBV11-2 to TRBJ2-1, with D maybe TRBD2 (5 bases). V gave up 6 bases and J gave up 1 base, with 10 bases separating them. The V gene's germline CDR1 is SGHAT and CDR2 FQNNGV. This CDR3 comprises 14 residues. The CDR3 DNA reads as TGTGCCAGCAGTCGAAGAGGGTCCTACAATGAGCAGTTCTTC. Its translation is CASSRRGSYNEQFF.

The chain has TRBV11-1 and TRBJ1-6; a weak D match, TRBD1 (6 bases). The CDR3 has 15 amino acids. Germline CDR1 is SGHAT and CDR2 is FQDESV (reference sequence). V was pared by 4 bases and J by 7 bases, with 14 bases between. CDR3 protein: CASSSFPGQNSPLHF. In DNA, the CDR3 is TGTGCCAGCAGCTCCTTCCCGGGACAAAATTCACCCCTCCACTTT.

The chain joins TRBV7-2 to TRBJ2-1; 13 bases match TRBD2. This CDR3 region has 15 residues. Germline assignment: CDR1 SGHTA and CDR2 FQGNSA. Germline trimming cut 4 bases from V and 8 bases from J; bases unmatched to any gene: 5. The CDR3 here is CASSSGLAGVDEQFF. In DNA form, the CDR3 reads TGTGCCAGCAGCTCAGGACTAGCGGGGGTCGATGAGCAGTTCTTC.

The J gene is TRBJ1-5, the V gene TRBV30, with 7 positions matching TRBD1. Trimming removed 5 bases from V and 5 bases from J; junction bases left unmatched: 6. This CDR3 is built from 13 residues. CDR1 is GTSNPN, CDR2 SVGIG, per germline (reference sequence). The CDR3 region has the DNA TGTGCCTGGGCGGGACAGCAGGATCAGCCCCAGCATTTT. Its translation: CAWAGQQDQPQHF.

As DNA, the CDR3 is TGCGCCAGCAGCCCCCTAGACTGGGGTGTTGGCTACACCTTC. Translated, it gives CASSPLDWGVGYTF. V and J are TRBV5-1 and TRBJ1-2; D not certain. The CDR3 covers 14 residues. CDR1 is SGHRS, CDR2 YFSETQ, per germline. Trimming removed 4 bases from V and 7 bases from J, with 17 bases in between.

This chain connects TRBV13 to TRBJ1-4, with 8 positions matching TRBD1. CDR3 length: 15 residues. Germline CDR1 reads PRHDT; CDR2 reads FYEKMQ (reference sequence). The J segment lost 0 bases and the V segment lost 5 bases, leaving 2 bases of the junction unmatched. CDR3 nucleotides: TGTGCCAGCAGCCGGACAGGGCCAACTAATGAAAAACTGTTTTTT. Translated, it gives CASSRTGPTNEKLFF.